This entry lists 30 T cell receptor beta chains sequenced from one sample in a study of T cell responses to AZD1222 COVID-19 vaccine. Assay: immunoSEQ multiplex PCR; the TCRdb copy retains only in-frame clones and omits some. The sample shows roughly 150,000 clones, 89% of them seen only once. The material sequenced was peripheral blood, taken on day 0 of AZD1222 vaccination. Receptor source: an adult in good health.

V gene TRBV11-3 combines with J gene TRBJ2-7; D uncertain. The V end lost 4 bases, the J end lost 4 bases, and 11 bases lay between the germline ends. Germline assignment: CDR1 SGHNT and CDR2 YENEEA. CDR3 size: 13 residues. The CDR3 sequence: CASSSPREYEQYF. CDR3 coding DNA: TGTGCCAGCAGCTCCCCGAGAGAGTACGAGCAGTACTTC.

This clone was found once. The J gene is TRBJ2-7, the V gene TRBV9; D might be TRBD2 (5 bases). Germline V gene data show CDR1 as SGDLS and CDR2 as YYNGEE. The CDR3 has 15 residues. Trimming cost V 0 bases and J 0 bases, with 10 bases left between them. CDR3 sequence (DNA): TGTGCCAGCAGCGTAGGCCGAAGCGGCTCCTACGAGCAGTACTTC. It encodes CASSVGRSGSYEQYF.

V gene TRBV7-2 combines with J gene TRBJ1-2; 7 bases map to TRBD1. Losses at the gene ends were 2 bases for V and 4 bases for J; bases not matched to a gene: 4. CDR1 is SGHTA, CDR2 FQGNSA, per germline. The CDR3 is 14 amino acids. For the CDR3, the DNA is TGTGCCAGCAGCTTACAGGGACAGATCTATGGCTACACCTTC. As protein: CASSLQGQIYGYTF.

V is TRBV6-5 and J is TRBJ2-3; a weak D match, TRBD2 (5 bases). Between the trimmed V and J ends, which lost 6 bases and 4 bases, there was a span of 17 bases. The CDR3 loop spans 15 amino acids. Looked up from germline, CDR1 is MNHEY and CDR2 is SVGAGI. This CDR3 is CASSLDSPWADTQYF. DNA for the CDR3: TGTGCCAGCAGCCTGGACTCCCCTTGGGCAGATACGCAGTATTTT.

The chain couples TRBV7-9 to TRBJ1-1; TRBD1 aligns across 7 bases. Unmatched junction bases numbered 7, after V lost 4 bases and J lost 8 bases. Germline V gives CDR1 SEHNR, CDR2 FQNEAQ (reference sequence). This CDR3 comprises 13 residues. The CDR3 loop reads CASSSHGTAEAFF. The CDR3 nucleotides read TGTGCCAGCAGCTCTCATGGGACAGCAGAAGCTTTCTTT.

The rearrangement uses TRBV7-2 and TRBJ2-7, with D possibly TRBD2 on 6 matching bases. The CDR3 consists of 14 residues. Trimming shortened V by 5 bases and J by 2 bases, and 13 bases separated the two germline ends. Germline assignment: CDR1 SGHTA and CDR2 FQGNSA. CDR3: CASSPREPPYEQYF. The CDR3 DNA reads TGTGCCAGCAGCCCCCGGGAGCCTCCCTACGAGCAGTACTTC.

The chain has TRBV7-9 and TRBJ1-4; D remains unclear. Trimming stripped 5 bases from V and 0 bases from J, with 10 bases between. Looked up from germline, CDR1 is SEHNR and CDR2 is FQNEAQ (reference sequence). The CDR3 runs 15 residues. The CDR3: CASSRGLATNEKLFF. The CDR3 nucleotides read TGTGCCAGCAGCCGAGGCCTAGCAACTAATGAAAAACTGTTTTTT.

The J gene is TRBJ2-5, the V gene TRBV11-1; TRBD1 matches 7 bases. The trim removed 4 bases at V and 5 bases at J, leaving 13 bases unmatched. This CDR3 has 16 residues. Germline loops: CDR1 SGHAT, CDR2 FQDESV (reference sequence). The CDR3 sequence is CASSSPSTGAWETQYF. DNA of the CDR3: TGTGCCAGCAGCTCCCCGAGTACAGGGGCATGGGAGACCCAGTACTTC.

This chain uses TRBV11-2 with TRBJ1-5; 7 bases map to TRBD1. Germline V gene sequence: CDR1 SGHAT, CDR2 FQNNGV. V shed 5 bases and J 2 bases; nucleotides not matched to a gene: 9. The length of the CDR3 is 16 residues. CDR3 sequence: CASSRTITGGNQPQHF. The CDR3 DNA follows: TGTGCCAGCAGCCGAACAATAACAGGGGGCAATCAGCCCCAGCATTTT. Filled out from reference TRBV11-2 and TRBJ1-5, the complete variable domain reads EAGVAQSPRYKIIEKRQSVAFWCNPISGHATLYWYQQILGQGPKLLIQFQNNGVVDDSQLPKDRFSAERLKGVDSTLKIQPAKLEDSAVYLCASSRTITGGNQPQHFGDGTRLSIL.

The V gene is TRBV4-1, the J gene TRBJ1-2; weak D call: TRBD1 (6 bases). CDR3 size: 15 residues. Trimming took off 3 bases at V and 8 bases at J, with 19 bases between the two ends. Germline V lookup: CDR1 MGHRA, CDR2 YSYEKL. The CDR3 protein is CASSQIHLAGEGYTF. The CDR3 nucleotides are TGCGCCAGCAGCCAGATACATCTGGCAGGGGAAGGCTACACCTTC.

The chain has TRBV7-6 and TRBJ2-2; TRBD1 matches 8 bases. Germline assignment: CDR1 SGHVS and CDR2 FNYEAQ. The CDR3 is made up of 18 amino acids. V lost 0 bases, J lost 0 bases, and 6 bases stayed unmatched. The CDR3 sequence is CASSLAIQGASNTGELFF. The CDR3 bases are TGTGCCAGCAGCTTAGCGATTCAGGGGGCCTCGAACACCGGGGAGCTGTTTTTT.

The chain has TRBV18 and TRBJ2-7, with D unresolved. The germline CDR1 and CDR2 sequences are KGHSH and LQKENI. This CDR3 comprises 14 residues. V was clipped by 4 bases and J by 0 bases, with 10 bases between them. This CDR3 reads CASSRGSSSYEQYF. The DNA for the CDR3 is TGTGCCAGCTCACGGGGATCTAGCTCCTACGAGCAGTACTTC.

This clone was seen a handful of times. This chain uses TRBV30 with TRBJ2-1; 7 bases are shared with TRBD2. V trimming: 0 bases; J trimming: 8 bases; junction bases outside the gene matches: 4. Per the germline V gene, CDR1 is GTSNPN and CDR2 is SVGIG (reference sequence). The CDR3 has 13 amino acids. CDR3 loop: CAWSVGGSYEQFF. The CDR3 DNA reads as TGTGCCTGGAGTGTTGGCGGGAGCTATGAGCAGTTCTTC.

This clone was seen repeatedly, ten times or more. The chain recombines TRBV3-1 (or the pseudogene TRBV3-2) with TRBJ2-5; TRBD2 agrees at 10 bases. The CDR3 covers 19 residues. Germline CDR1 reads LGHDT; CDR2 reads YNNKEL (reference sequence). The junction had 11 bases not matched to a gene; V was cut back by 0 bases and J by 1 base. DNA for the CDR3: TGTGCCAGCAGCCAAGACGCTAGCGGGAGTCCCCGAAGCCAAGAGACCCAGTACTTC. Protein: CASSQDASGSPRSQETQYF.

This chain uses TRBV5-4 with TRBJ2-7, with D maybe TRBD2 (5 bases). CDR1 and CDR2 from the germline V gene are SGHNT and YYREEE (reference sequence). The CDR3 is 16 amino acids. The V and J ends lost 7 bases and 7 bases respectively, with 27 bases between them. DNA for the CDR3: TGTGCCAGCCGAAGCCGGGGTGCGGAGTCTCGGGGAGAGCAGTACTTC. Amino acids: CASRSRGAESRGEQYF. The full variable domain, rest sourced from reference TRBV5-4 and TRBJ2-7, is ETGVTQSPTHLIKTRGQQVTLRCSSQSGHNTVSWYQQALGQGPQFIFQYYREEENGRGNFPPRFSGLQFPNYSSELNVNALELDDSALYLCASRSRGAESRGEQYFGPGTRLTVT.

This chain connects TRBV7-9 to TRBJ1-2; 8 positions match TRBD1. With 7 bases clipped from V and 2 bases from J, the junction kept 6 bases outside the gene matches. This CDR3 comprises 14 residues. Germline CDR1 and CDR2: SEHNR and FQNEAQ (reference sequence). CDR3 residues: CASTRGQGNYGYTF. As DNA, the CDR3 is TGTGCCAGCACAAGAGGACAGGGAAACTATGGCTACACCTTC.

The rearrangement joins TRBV5-1 to TRBJ2-6, with D unresolved. This CDR3 contains 14 residues. The ends were cut back, 2 bases at V and 0 bases at J, with 3 bases in the middle. The germline CDR1 and CDR2 sequences are SGHRS and YFSETQ. CDR3 DNA: TGCGCCAGCAGCTTACACTCTGGGGCCAACGTCCTGACTTTC. This translates into CASSLHSGANVLTF.

The rearrangement uses TRBV9 and TRBJ1-5, with D possibly matching TRBD1 (6 bases). The CDR3 covers 15 residues. V dropped 0 bases and J dropped 4 bases, with 11 bases sitting between them. The germline V gene encodes CDR1 SGDLS and CDR2 YYNGEE. CDR3 region: CASSVGGGRNQPQHF. The DNA for the CDR3 is TGTGCCAGCAGCGTAGGAGGGGGTCGGAATCAGCCCCAGCATTTT.

V gene TRBV6-2 or TRBV6-3 combines with J gene TRBJ2-2; 7 nucleotides line up with TRBD1. The CDR3 consists of 14 residues. After removal of 6 bases from V and 4 bases from J, the junction contained 5 bases not matched to a gene. Germline V lookup: CDR1 MNHEY, CDR2 SVGEGT. The CDR3 region has the DNA TGTGCCAGCAGCAGGGGGTCGAGCACCGGGGAGCTGTTTTTT. This sequence encodes CASSRGSSTGELFF.

The rearrangement links TRBV7-2 to TRBJ2-3; D perhaps matches TRBD2 (5 bases). Looked up from germline, CDR1 is SGHTA and CDR2 is FQGNSA. The CDR3 is 13 amino acids. V was pared by 8 bases and J by 4 bases, with 13 bases between. The CDR3 protein is CASRGLAADTQYF. CDR3 in DNA: TGTGCCAGCCGGGGTCTAGCAGCAGATACGCAGTATTTT.

CDR3 DNA: TGTGCCAGCAGTGACAGGGGAGTTGGTGGCTACACCTTC. Translation: CASSDRGVGGYTF. V gene TRBV6-2 or TRBV6-3 combines with J gene TRBJ1-2, with TRBD1 identical over 8 bases. Trimming removed 5 bases from V and 7 bases from J; junction bases left unmatched: 6. The V gene's germline CDR1 is MNHEY and CDR2 SVGEGT. The CDR3 loop spans 13 amino acids.

The J gene is TRBJ2-1, the V gene TRBV24-1, with D possibly being TRBD1 (5 bases). This CDR3 is built from 13 residues. The V and J ends lost 0 bases and 10 bases respectively, with 9 bases between them. In germline, CDR1 is KGHDR, CDR2 SFDVKD. This chain's CDR3 is CATSDLRAGEQFF. CDR3 nucleotide sequence: TGTGCCACCAGTGATTTGAGAGCAGGGGAGCAGTTCTTC.

V usage is TRBV4-1 and J usage is TRBJ2-2; no clear D gene. The germline V gene has CDR1 MGHRA and CDR2 YSYEKL. Between the trimmed V and J ends, which lost 6 bases and 5 bases, there was a span of 10 bases. This CDR3 contains 13 residues. The CDR3 protein is CASRETGTGELFF. The CDR3 DNA reads TGCGCCAGCAGAGAGACCGGGACCGGGGAGCTGTTTTTT.

This clone was recorded only once. The chain combines TRBV27 with TRBJ2-3; maybe TRBD2 (6 bases). V gave up 3 bases and J gave up 3 bases, with 7 bases separating them. There are 13 residues in the CDR3. Germline-derived CDR1 and CDR2 are MNHEY and SMNVEV (reference sequence). DNA of the CDR3: TGTGCCAGCAGTTTCGGGACTACAGATACGCAGTATTTT. Residues: CASSFGTTDTQYF.

This chain links TRBV2 with TRBJ1-5; TRBD1 agrees at 9 bases. Germline values: CDR1 SNHLY, CDR2 FYNNEI. With V trimmed by 7 bases and J by 6 bases, 7 bases remained unmatched. This CDR3 is built from 14 residues. CDR3: CASKTGTGFQPQHF. Here the CDR3 DNA reads TGTGCCAGCAAAACCGGGACAGGGTTTCAGCCCCAGCATTTT.

This clone has a handful of counts. The chain combines TRBV7-9 with TRBJ2-5, with unresolved D. The CDR3 totals 13 residues. V lost 3 bases, J lost 1 base, and 6 bases lay in between. CDR1 and CDR2 (germline): SEHNR, FQNEAQ (reference sequence). The CDR3 nucleotides read TGTGCCAGCAGCTTCGAGTCCCAAGAGACCCAGTACTTC. This translates into CASSFESQETQYF.

The chain links TRBV7-8 to TRBJ1-1, with D possibly matching TRBD1 (6 bases). The CDR3 runs 13 residues. The germline V gene encodes CDR1 SGHVS and CDR2 FQNEAQ. V was cut by 11 bases and J by 2 bases, with 15 bases left in between. CDR3 sequence (DNA): TGTGCCGCCTCCGAGGACAGTAACACTGAAGCTTTCTTT. It specifies CAASEDSNTEAFF.

This chain links TRBV9 with TRBJ1-6; D is perhaps TRBD1 (5 bases). The CDR3 is 14 residues long. V lost 0 bases to trimming and J lost 10 bases, with 11 bases between them. Germline V lookup: CDR1 SGDLS, CDR2 YYNGEE. CDR3 in DNA: TGTGCCAGCAGCGTAGGCAGGGTAGGGTCACCCCTCCACTTT. Protein product: CASSVGRVGSPLHF.

V is TRBV7-2 and J is TRBJ2-2; D might be TRBD2 (6 bases). CDR1 and CDR2 (germline): SGHTA, FQGNSA. The CDR3 spans 17 residues. Trimming stripped 0 bases from V and 4 bases from J, with 15 bases between. In DNA, the CDR3 is TGTGCCAGCAGCTTAGCTCCTGGGGGAGGTCTCACCGGGGAGCTGTTTTTT. This gives the protein CASSLAPGGGLTGELFF.

This chain uses TRBV20-1 with TRBJ2-7; no firm D call. Trimming stripped 6 bases from V and 4 bases from J, with 7 bases between. Germline-derived CDR1 and CDR2 are DFQATT and SNEGSKA (reference sequence). The CDR3 is made up of 10 amino acids. CDR3 sequence (DNA): TGCAGTGCCTCGATTTACGAGCAGTACTTC. Its protein is CSASIYEQYF.